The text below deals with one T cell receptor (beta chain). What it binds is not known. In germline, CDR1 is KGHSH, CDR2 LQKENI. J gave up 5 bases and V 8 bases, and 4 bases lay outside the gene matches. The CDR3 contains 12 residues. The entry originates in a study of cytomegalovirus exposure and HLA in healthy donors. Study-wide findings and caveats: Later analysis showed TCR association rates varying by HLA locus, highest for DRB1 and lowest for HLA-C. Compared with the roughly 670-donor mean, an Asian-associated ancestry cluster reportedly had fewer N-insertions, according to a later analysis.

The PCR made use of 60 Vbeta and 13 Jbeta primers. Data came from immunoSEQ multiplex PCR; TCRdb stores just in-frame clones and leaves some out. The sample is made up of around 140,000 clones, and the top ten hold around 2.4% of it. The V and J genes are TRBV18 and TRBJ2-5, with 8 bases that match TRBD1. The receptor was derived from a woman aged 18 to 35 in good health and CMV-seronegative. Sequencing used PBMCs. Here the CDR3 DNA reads TGTGCCAGCCAGGGGGCGATGGAGACCCAGTACTTC. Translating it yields CASQGAMETQYF.